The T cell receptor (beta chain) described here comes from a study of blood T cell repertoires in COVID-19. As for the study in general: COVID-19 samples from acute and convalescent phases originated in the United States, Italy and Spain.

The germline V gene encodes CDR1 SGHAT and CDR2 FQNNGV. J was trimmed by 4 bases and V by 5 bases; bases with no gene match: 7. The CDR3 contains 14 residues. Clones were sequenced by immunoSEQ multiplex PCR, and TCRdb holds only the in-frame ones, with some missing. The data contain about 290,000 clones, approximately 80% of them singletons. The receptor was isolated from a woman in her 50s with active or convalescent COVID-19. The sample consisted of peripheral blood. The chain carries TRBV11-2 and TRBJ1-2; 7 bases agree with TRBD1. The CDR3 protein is CASSRDRVGYGYTF. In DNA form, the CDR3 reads TGTGCCAGCAGCCGAGACAGGGTGGGCTATGGCTACACCTTC.